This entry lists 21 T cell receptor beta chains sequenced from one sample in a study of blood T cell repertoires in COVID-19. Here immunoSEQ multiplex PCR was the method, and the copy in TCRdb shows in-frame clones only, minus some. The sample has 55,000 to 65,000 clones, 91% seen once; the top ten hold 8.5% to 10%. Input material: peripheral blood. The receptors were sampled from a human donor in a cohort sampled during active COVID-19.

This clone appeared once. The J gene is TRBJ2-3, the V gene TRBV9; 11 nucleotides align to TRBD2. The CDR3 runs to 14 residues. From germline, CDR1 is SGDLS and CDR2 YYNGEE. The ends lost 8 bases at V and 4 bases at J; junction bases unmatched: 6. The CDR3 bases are TGTGCCAGTACTAGCGGGAGATCGCCAGATACGCAGTATTTT. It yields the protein CASTSGRSPDTQYF.

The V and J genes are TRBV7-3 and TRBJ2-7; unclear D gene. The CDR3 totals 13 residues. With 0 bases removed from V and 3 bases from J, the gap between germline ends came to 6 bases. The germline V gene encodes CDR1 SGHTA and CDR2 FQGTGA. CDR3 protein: CASSLTPSYEQYF. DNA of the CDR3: TGTGCCAGCAGCTTAACGCCGAGCTACGAGCAGTACTTC. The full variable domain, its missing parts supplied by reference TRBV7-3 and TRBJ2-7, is GAGVSQTPSNKVTEKGKYVELRCDPISGHTALYWYRQSLGQGPEFLIYFQGTGAADDSGLPNDRFFAVRPEGSVSTLKIQRTERGDSAVYLCASSLTPSYEQYFGPGTRLTVT.

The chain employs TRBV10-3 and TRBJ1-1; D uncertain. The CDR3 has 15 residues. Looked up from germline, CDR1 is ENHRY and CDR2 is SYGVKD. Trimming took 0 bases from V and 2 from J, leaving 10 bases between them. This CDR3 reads CAISESLWANTEAFF. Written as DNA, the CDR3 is TGTGCCATCAGTGAGTCACTGTGGGCTAACACTGAAGCTTTCTTT.

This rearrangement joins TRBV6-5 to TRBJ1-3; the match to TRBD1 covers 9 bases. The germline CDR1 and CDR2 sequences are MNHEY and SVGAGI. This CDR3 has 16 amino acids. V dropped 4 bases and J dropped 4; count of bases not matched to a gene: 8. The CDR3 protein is CASSSEQGAFGNTIYF. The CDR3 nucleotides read TGTGCCAGCAGTTCCGAACAGGGGGCTTTCGGAAACACCATATATTTT.

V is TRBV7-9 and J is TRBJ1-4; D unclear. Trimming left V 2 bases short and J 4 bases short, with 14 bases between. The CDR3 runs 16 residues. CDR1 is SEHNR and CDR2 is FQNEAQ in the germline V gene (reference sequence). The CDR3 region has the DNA TGTGCCAGCAGCTTAATCGACTTCAAACTTAATGAAAAACTGTTTTTT. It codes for CASSLIDFKLNEKLFF.

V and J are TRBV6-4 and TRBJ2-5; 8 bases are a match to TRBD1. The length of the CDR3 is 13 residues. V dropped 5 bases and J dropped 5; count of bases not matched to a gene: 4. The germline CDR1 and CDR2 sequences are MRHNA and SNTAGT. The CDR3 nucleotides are TGTGCCAGCAGTCCGACAGGGGAGGAGACCCAGTACTTC. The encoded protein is CASSPTGEETQYF.

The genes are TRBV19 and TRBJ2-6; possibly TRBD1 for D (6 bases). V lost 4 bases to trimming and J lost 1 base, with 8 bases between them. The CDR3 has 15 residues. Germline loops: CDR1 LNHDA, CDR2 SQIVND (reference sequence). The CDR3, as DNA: TGTGCCAGTAGTACTCAGGGGTCTGGGGCCAACGTCCTGACTTTC. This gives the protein CASSTQGSGANVLTF.

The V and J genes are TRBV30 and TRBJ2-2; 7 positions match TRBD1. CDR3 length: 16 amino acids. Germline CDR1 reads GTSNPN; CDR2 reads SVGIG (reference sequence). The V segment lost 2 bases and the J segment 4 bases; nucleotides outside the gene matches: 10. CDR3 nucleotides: TGTGCCTGGAGTCCCCCGGGACAGTTAGCCACCGGGGAGCTGTTTTTT. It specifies CAWSPPGQLATGELFF.

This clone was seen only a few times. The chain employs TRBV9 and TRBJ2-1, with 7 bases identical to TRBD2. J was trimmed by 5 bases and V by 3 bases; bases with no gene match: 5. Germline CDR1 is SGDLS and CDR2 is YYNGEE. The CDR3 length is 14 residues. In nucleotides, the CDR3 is TGTGCCAGCAGCGCCTCCGGGACTAACAATGAGCAGTTCTTC. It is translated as CASSASGTNNEQFF.

The DNA for the CDR3 is TGTGCCAGCATCACCCCCAGGGATGGTATCACCGGGGAGCTGTTTTTT. The encoded protein is CASITPRDGITGELFF. The chain links TRBV28 to TRBJ2-2; possible D gene TRBD1, 5 bases. Germline V lookup: CDR1 MDHEN, CDR2 SYDVKM. The CDR3 contains 16 residues. V lost 7 bases and J 4 bases, leaving 19 bases between the germline ends. Filled out from reference TRBV28 and TRBJ2-2, the complete variable domain reads DVKVTQSSRYLVKRTGEKVFLECVQDMDHENMFWYRQDPGLGLRLIYFSYDVKMKEKGDIPEGYSVSREKKERFSLILESASTNQTSMYLCASITPRDGITGELFFGEGSRLTVL.

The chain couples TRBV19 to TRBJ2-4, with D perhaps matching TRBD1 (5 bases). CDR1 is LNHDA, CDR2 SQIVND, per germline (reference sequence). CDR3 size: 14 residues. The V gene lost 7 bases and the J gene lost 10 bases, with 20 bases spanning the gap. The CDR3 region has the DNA TGTGCCAGTAAGGACCAGACAGTCCTTAGAATTCAGTACTTC. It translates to CASKDQTVLRIQYF.

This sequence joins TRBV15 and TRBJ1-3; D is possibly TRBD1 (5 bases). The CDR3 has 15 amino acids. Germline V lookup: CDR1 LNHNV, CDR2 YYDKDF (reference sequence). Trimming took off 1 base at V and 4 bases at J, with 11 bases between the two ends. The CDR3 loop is CATSRARASGNTIYF. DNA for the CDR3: TGTGCCACCAGCAGAGCCAGGGCGTCCGGAAACACCATATATTTT.

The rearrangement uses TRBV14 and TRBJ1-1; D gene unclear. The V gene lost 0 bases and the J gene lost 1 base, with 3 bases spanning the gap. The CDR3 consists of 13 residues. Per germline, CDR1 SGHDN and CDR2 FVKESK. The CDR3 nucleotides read TGTGCCAGCAGCCAAGATCAGAACACTGAAGCTTTCTTT. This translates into CASSQDQNTEAFF.

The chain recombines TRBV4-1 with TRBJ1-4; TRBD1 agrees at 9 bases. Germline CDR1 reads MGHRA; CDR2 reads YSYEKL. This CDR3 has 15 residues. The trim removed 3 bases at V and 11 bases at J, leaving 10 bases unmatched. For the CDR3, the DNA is TGCGCCAGCAGCCAGCTAAATACAGGGGGCGGTAAACTGTTTTTT. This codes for CASSQLNTGGGKLFF.

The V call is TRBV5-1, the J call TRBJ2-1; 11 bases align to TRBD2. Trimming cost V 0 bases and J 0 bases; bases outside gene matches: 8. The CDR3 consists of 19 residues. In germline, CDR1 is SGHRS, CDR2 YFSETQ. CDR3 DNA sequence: TGCGCCAGCAGCTTGGGCACTAGCGGGAGCGCACGCTCCTACAATGAGCAGTTCTTC. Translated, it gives CASSLGTSGSARSYNEQFF.

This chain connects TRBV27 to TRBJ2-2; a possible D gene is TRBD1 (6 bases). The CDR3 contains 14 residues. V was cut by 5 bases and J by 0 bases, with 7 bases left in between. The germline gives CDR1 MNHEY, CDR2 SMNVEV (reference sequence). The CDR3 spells CASSTGTNTGELFF. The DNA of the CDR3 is TGTGCCAGCAGTACAGGGACGAACACCGGGGAGCTGTTTTTT.

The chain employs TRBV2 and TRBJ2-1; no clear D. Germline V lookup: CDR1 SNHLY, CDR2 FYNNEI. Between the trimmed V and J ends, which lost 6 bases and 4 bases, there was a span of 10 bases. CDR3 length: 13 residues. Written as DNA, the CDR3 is TGTGCCAGCAGGGGTTCGGAGTACAATGAGCAGTTCTTC. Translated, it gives CASRGSEYNEQFF. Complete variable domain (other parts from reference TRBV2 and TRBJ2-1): EPEVTQTPSHQVTQMGQEVILRCVPISNHLYFYWYRQILGQKVEFLVSFYNNEISEKSEIFDDQFSVERPDGSNFTLKIRSTKLEDSAMYFCASRGSEYNEQFFGPGTRLTVL.

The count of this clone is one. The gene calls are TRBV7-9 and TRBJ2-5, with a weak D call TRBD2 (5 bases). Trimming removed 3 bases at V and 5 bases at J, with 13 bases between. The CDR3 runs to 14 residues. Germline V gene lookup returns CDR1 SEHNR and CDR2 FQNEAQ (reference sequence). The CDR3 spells CASSFSGLWETQYF. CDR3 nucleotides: TGTGCCAGCAGCTTTTCGGGATTATGGGAGACCCAGTACTTC.

CDR3 loop: CASSGLGTGQDYEQYF. CDR3 sequence (DNA): TGTGCCAGCAGCGGGCTAGGGACAGGGCAAGACTACGAGCAGTACTTC. The V gene is TRBV6-2 or TRBV6-3, the J gene TRBJ2-7; 9 bases fit TRBD1. The germline gives CDR1 MNHEY, CDR2 SVGEGT. The CDR3 runs 16 residues. V lost 6 bases to trimming and J lost 3 bases; unmatched junction nucleotides: 12.

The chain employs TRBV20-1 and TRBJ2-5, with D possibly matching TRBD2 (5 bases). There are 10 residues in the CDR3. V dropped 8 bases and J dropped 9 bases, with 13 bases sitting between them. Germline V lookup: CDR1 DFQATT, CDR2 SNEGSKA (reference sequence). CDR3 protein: CSPTGDPQYF. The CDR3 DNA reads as TGCAGTCCTACCGGGGATCCCCAGTACTTC.

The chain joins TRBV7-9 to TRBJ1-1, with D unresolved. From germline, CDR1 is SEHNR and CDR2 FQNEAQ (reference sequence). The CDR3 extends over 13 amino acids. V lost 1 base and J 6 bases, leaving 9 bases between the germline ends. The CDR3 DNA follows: TGTGCCAGCAGCTTAGTCCAGACACCTGAAGCTTTCTTT. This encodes CASSLVQTPEAFF.